The table lists the clone carrying this T cell receptor beta chain with a few counts. What it binds is not known. This sample was included in a study of T-cell reconstitution after alpha-beta-depleted transplantation in children. Overall study results and limits: The main origin of T-cell counts and diversity one year after transplant was newly produced T cells.

The V gene's germline CDR1 is SGHTA and CDR2 FQGNSA. V was cut by 1 base and J by 10 bases, with 14 bases left in between. The CDR3 covers 15 residues. Unique molecular identifiers featured in how the TCRbeta library was prepared. A single record per CDR3 protein comes from TCRdb applying MiXCR to the PCR reads. The table shows 250,000 to 300,000 distinct CDR3 sequences, with around 7.1% occurring only once. This rearrangement joins TRBV7-2 to TRBJ1-6; D not resolved. This sequence was found in a female patient younger than 10 who had a stem cell transplant for Fanconi anemia, so the T cells may come from the graft donor. Sample: peripheral blood, taken 360 days after TCRalphabeta/CD19-depleted stem cell transplant. CDR3 nucleotide sequence: TGTGCCAGCAGCTTAGGTTGGGCAGCCTCGTCACCCCTCCACTTT. It is translated as CASSLGWAASSPLHF.